This TCR beta chain was sequenced for a study of cytomegalovirus exposure and HLA in healthy donors. Both 60 Vbeta primers and 13 Jbeta primers went into the PCR. Data came from immunoSEQ multiplex PCR; TCRdb stores just in-frame clones and leaves some out. The sample has 240,000 or so clones, about 80% seen once. Germline V lookup: CDR1 LGHNA, CDR2 YNFKEQ. Trimming removed 1 base from V and 8 bases from J, with 9 bases in between. This CDR3 spans 13 amino acids. Specimen: PBMCs. This TCR was recovered from a woman in her forties in good health and CMV-seropositive. The chain recombines TRBV4-2 with TRBJ2-1; D is ambiguous. CDR3 residues: CASSQARSHEQFF. CDR3 sequence (DNA): TGTGCCAGCAGCCAAGCGCGTAGTCATGAGCAGTTCTTC.